The 29 T cell receptor beta chains below come from one sample, sequenced in a study of T cells in Graves' hyperthyroidism and ophthalmopathy. RNA transcripts provided the source from which TCR beta CDR3 regions were amplified. When the TCR CDR3 underwent first-round RT-PCR, the HTBI primer set was used. TCRdb reprocessed the multiplex PCR reads via MiXCR and lists one record per CDR3 protein. Of about 400,000 distinct CDR3 sequences in the sample, roughly 13% were seen once. Material: blood. Receptors were obtained from a woman between 18 and 29 years old with Graves' hyperthyroidism.

This clonotype was recorded many times. The chain uses TRBV27 and TRBJ2-1, with a weak D call TRBD1 (6 bases). The CDR3 consists of 15 residues. The germline V gene encodes CDR1 MNHEY and CDR2 SMNVEV (reference sequence). V gave up 3 bases and J gave up 4 bases, with 13 bases separating them. The CDR3 bases are TGTGCCAGCAGTTTCCCAGGGGACGGGTACAATGAGCAGTTCTTC. Translation gives CASSFPGDGYNEQFF.

The sample holds many counts of this clonotype. The chain uses TRBV13 and TRBJ1-2; 10 bases are shared with TRBD1. Unmatched junction bases numbered 23, after V lost 5 bases and J lost 5 bases. Germline V gives CDR1 PRHDT, CDR2 FYEKMQ (reference sequence). The CDR3 runs 20 residues. The chain's CDR3 is CASSPGWSGTGEVYRYGYTF. As DNA, the CDR3 is TGTGCCAGCAGCCCCGGATGGTCCGGGACAGGGGAGGTATATCGGTATGGCTACACCTTC.

In this sample, this clonotype turned up many times. This chain uses TRBV7-2 with TRBJ1-6; D remains unclear. Trimming took 3 bases from V and 15 from J, leaving 15 bases between them. This CDR3 has 13 amino acids. Germline CDR1 and CDR2: SGHTA and FQGNSA. CDR3: CASSFRATRVLHF. In DNA form, the CDR3 reads TGTGCCAGCAGCTTTAGAGCAACAAGAGTCCTCCACTTT.

This sequence joins TRBV28 and TRBJ2-3; 8 bases match TRBD1. The CDR3 loop spans 17 amino acids. V dropped 2 bases and J dropped 4; count of bases not matched to a gene: 11. Germline values: CDR1 MDHEN, CDR2 SYDVKM. The CDR3 region is CASSLVSGGAFPDTQYF. The DNA of the CDR3 is TGTGCCAGCAGTTTAGTTTCAGGGGGCGCGTTCCCAGATACGCAGTATTTT.

At least ten counts were recorded for this clonotype. CDR3 nucleotides: TGTGCCAGCAGTTTATTGTGGGTCCATAGCGGGGGGGACAATGAGCAGTTCTTC. Residues: CASSLLWVHSGGDNEQFF. This sequence joins TRBV28 and TRBJ2-1, with TRBD2 identical over 11 bases. Losses at the gene ends were 1 base for V and 5 bases for J; bases not matched to a gene: 10. The CDR3 totals 18 residues. CDR1 MDHEN and CDR2 SYDVKM come from the germline V gene.

This clonotype was counted ten times or more. The V gene is TRBV11-2, the J gene TRBJ2-5, with TRBD2 matching 8 bases. The CDR3 is made up of 15 amino acids. Germline V gene lookup returns CDR1 SGHAT and CDR2 FQNNGV. V shed 5 bases and J 5 bases; nucleotides not matched to a gene: 10. CDR3 protein: CASSGTGGAFETQYF. In nucleotides, the CDR3 is TGTGCCAGCAGCGGAACCGGGGGGGCCTTCGAGACCCAGTACTTC.

The gene calls are TRBV19 and TRBJ2-1; D is uncertain. The germline CDR1 and CDR2 sequences are LNHDA and SQIVND (reference sequence). V lost 1 base and J 4 bases, leaving 8 bases between the germline ends. The CDR3 consists of 14 residues. The CDR3 nucleotides are TGTGCCAGTAGTATAGCGGGTGTATACAATGAGCAGTTCTTC. This gives the protein CASSIAGVYNEQFF. Full variable domain (remainder filled in from reference TRBV19 and TRBJ2-1): DGGITQSPKYLFRKEGQNVTLSCEQNLNHDAMYWYRQDPGQGLRLIYYSQIVNDFQKGDIAEGYSVSREKKESFPLTVTSAQKNPTAFYLCASSIAGVYNEQFFGPGTRLTVL.

This clonotype appeared many times. The V and J genes are TRBV7-2 and TRBJ2-2; 9 positions agree with TRBD1. The CDR3 runs to 16 residues. The V gene's germline CDR1 is SGHTA and CDR2 FQGNSA. Trimming at V came to 4 bases and at J to 7 bases, leaving 10 bases not matched to a gene. This CDR3 is CASSSRTGGAIGELFF. The DNA of the CDR3 is TGTGCCAGCAGCTCGCGAACAGGGGGCGCAATCGGGGAGCTGTTTTTT.

The J gene is TRBJ2-3, the V gene TRBV3-1; D unresolved. With 2 bases removed from V and 2 bases from J, the gap between germline ends came to 11 bases. The CDR3 sequence is 15 residues long. Germline V gene data show CDR1 as LGHDT and CDR2 as YNNKEL (reference sequence). The CDR3 DNA reads TGTGCCAGCAGCCAACACATGGGTTTCACAGATACGCAGTATTTT. It codes for CASSQHMGFTDTQYF.

This clonotype came up a few times. The CDR3 DNA reads as TGCAGTGCTAGCGGGAGGGCCTTCGGTGAGCAGTTCTTC. It codes for CSASGRAFGEQFF. The V gene is TRBV20-1, the J gene TRBJ2-1, with 8 positions matching TRBD2. Germline V CDR1 and CDR2: DFQATT, SNEGSKA (reference sequence). V shed 3 bases and J 9 bases; nucleotides not matched to a gene: 7. The CDR3 is made up of 13 amino acids.

There are many counts of this clonotype. The CDR3 DNA sequence: TGTGCCAGCAGTTACTCCTCCGGGCTCTACGAGCAGTACTTC. It translates to CASSYSSGLYEQYF. V usage is TRBV6-2 or TRBV6-3 and J usage is TRBJ2-7; D is ambiguous. The CDR3 length is 14 residues. Per germline, CDR1 MNHEY and CDR2 SVGEGT. With 0 bases removed from V and 3 bases from J, the gap between germline ends came to 9 bases.

This clonotype came up many times. The J gene is TRBJ2-3, the V gene TRBV29-1; no definite D call. Trimming left V 7 bases short and J 4 bases short, with 21 bases between. The CDR3 spans 15 residues. The germline CDR1 and CDR2 sequences are SQVTM and ANQGSEA. In DNA, the CDR3 is TGCAGCGCAGCCTCAGAGTCTGTTTGGGCAGATACGCAGTATTTT. This sequence encodes CSAASESVWADTQYF.

This clonotype showed up many times. The gene calls are TRBV11-3 and TRBJ2-3, with TRBD1 as a possible D gene (6 bases). The germline gives CDR1 SGHNT, CDR2 YENEEA. Deletions cut 4 bases from V and 2 bases from J, with 13 bases between. The CDR3 runs to 15 residues. CDR3 in amino acids: CASSSTGYNTDTQYF. The DNA for the CDR3 is TGTGCCAGCAGCTCCACAGGGTACAACACAGATACGCAGTATTTT.

This clonotype has just a few counts. The chain carries TRBV4-1 and TRBJ2-2, with 8 bases lining up with TRBD2. Germline V gene data show CDR1 as MGHRA and CDR2 as YSYEKL. V lost 1 base and J lost 6; bases outside the gene matches: 4. The CDR3 has 15 residues. The CDR3 is CASSQASGGAGELFF. CDR3 nucleotide sequence: TGCGCCAGCAGCCAAGCTTCCGGGGGGGCCGGGGAGCTGTTTTTT.

This clonotype has at least ten counts. This chain links TRBV9 with TRBJ1-5; D not resolved. Per germline, CDR1 SGDLS and CDR2 YYNGEE. The CDR3 loop spans 16 amino acids. V shed 4 bases and J shed 2 bases, with 16 bases lying between them. CDR3 protein: CASSPTPGEGNQPQHF. In nucleotides, the CDR3 is TGTGCCAGCAGCCCCACCCCGGGAGAGGGCAATCAGCCCCAGCATTTT.

This clonotype was picked up a small number of times. Possible read error: a much larger clone is one base away. The chain employs TRBV5-6 and TRBJ2-4; no clear D gene. Germline CDR1 is SGHDT and CDR2 is YYEEEE. CDR3 length equals 13 residues. The V gene lost 2 bases and the J gene lost 2 bases, with 5 bases spanning the gap. DNA of the CDR3: TGTGCCAGCAGCTTAGGGACCAAAAACATTCAGTACTTC. It translates to CASSLGTKNIQYF.

A few counts support this clonotype. The chain carries TRBV19 and TRBJ2-1, with 11 bases lining up with TRBD2. This CDR3 region has 15 residues. With V trimmed by 8 bases and J by 2 bases, 5 bases remained unmatched. CDR1 is LNHDA and CDR2 is SQIVND in the germline V gene (reference sequence). The CDR3 DNA reads TGTGCCAGTGCACCGACTAGCGGGACCTACAATGAGCAGTTCTTC. This gives the protein CASAPTSGTYNEQFF. Drawing the rest from reference TRBV19 and TRBJ2-1, the complete variable domain is DGGITQSPKYLFRKEGQNVTLSCEQNLNHDAMYWYRQDPGQGLRLIYYSQIVNDFQKGDIAEGYSVSREKKESFPLTVTSAQKNPTAFYLCASAPTSGTYNEQFFGPGTRLTVL.

This clonotype came up a few times. The rearrangement uses TRBV19 and TRBJ2-1; weak D call: TRBD2 (6 bases). The CDR3 spans 16 residues. V was cut by 8 bases and J by 0 bases, with 17 bases left in between. Germline V CDR1 and CDR2: LNHDA, SQIVND (reference sequence). The CDR3, as DNA: TGTGCCAGTGGCCATGGCGGGGTAGGCTCCTACAATGAGCAGTTCTTC. Its protein is CASGHGGVGSYNEQFF.

In its sample, this clonotype was seen many times. V is TRBV24-1 and J is TRBJ2-2; 10 bases are shared with TRBD2. The germline V gene has CDR1 KGHDR and CDR2 SFDVKD. The CDR3 consists of 14 residues. Trimming removed 7 bases from V and 3 bases from J; junction bases left unmatched: 1. CDR3: CATRGTSDTGELFF. DNA for the CDR3: TGTGCCACCAGGGGGACTAGCGACACCGGGGAGCTGTTTTTT.

The table lists this clonotype with many counts. This chain connects TRBV11-3 to TRBJ2-5, with 7 bases aligning to TRBD1. V trimming: 6 bases; J trimming: 5 bases; junction bases outside the gene matches: 6. Per germline, CDR1 SGHNT and CDR2 YENEEA. CDR3 length: 13 residues. The CDR3 nucleotides are TGTGCCAGCAGGCGGACAGGCGAGGAGACCCAGTACTTC. It encodes CASRRTGEETQYF.

The chain recombines TRBV10-2 with TRBJ2-7; TRBD1 matches 8 bases. CDR1 is WSHSY, CDR2 SAAADI, per germline. The CDR3 is 13 amino acids. The trim removed 8 bases at V and 3 bases at J, leaving 6 bases unmatched. The CDR3 DNA is TGCGCCAGCGCCTCCGACAGGGGCTACGAGCAGTACTTC. Amino acids: CASASDRGYEQYF.

This clonotype was counted at least ten times. The CDR3 loop is CASSSLISGNTIYF. The CDR3 nucleotides read TGTGCCAGCAGTTCCTTGATCTCTGGAAACACCATATATTTT. This chain links TRBV28 with TRBJ1-3; D is unclear. Germline V gene lookup returns CDR1 MDHEN and CDR2 SYDVKM. V lost 4 bases to trimming and J lost 0 bases, with 7 bases between them. The CDR3 is made up of 14 amino acids.

This clonotype was recorded only once. The chain carries TRBV7-2 and TRBJ1-2; D unresolved. Deletions cut 4 bases from V and 3 bases from J, with 9 bases between. CDR1 and CDR2 from the germline V gene are SGHTA and FQGNSA. The CDR3 is 13 amino acids. CDR3 in DNA: TGTGCCAGCAGCTCGGACCCAGACTATGGCTACACCTTC. It translates to CASSSDPDYGYTF.

The chain is built from TRBV10-1 and TRBJ1-2; no clear D. The germline gives CDR1 WNHNN, CDR2 SYGVQD (reference sequence). The CDR3 is 13 amino acids. V was clipped by 4 bases and J by 7 bases, with 13 bases between them. The CDR3 region is CASSAVMDGGYTF. In nucleotides, the CDR3 is TGCGCCAGCAGTGCAGTCATGGATGGTGGCTACACCTTC.

This clonotype has just a few counts. The chain carries TRBV5-6 and TRBJ2-7; D might be TRBD1 or TRBD2, each matching 7 bases. Between the trimmed V and J ends, which lost 1 base and 4 bases, there was a span of 15 bases. Germline V gene data show CDR1 as SGHDT and CDR2 as YYEEEE. CDR3 size: 15 residues. The CDR3 protein is CASSLRAGQQYEQYF. The CDR3 DNA follows: TGTGCCAGCAGCTTGAGAGCGGGACAGCAATACGAGCAGTACTTC.

The chain has TRBV6-2 or TRBV6-3 and TRBJ2-3; 8 nucleotides match TRBD2. CDR1 is MNHEY and CDR2 is SVGEGT in the germline V gene. Trimming took 6 bases from V and 4 from J; bases not matched to a gene: 6. The CDR3 extends over 14 amino acids. CDR3 in amino acids: CASSAGTSSDTQYF. In DNA, the CDR3 is TGTGCCAGCAGCGCCGGGACTAGTTCAGATACGCAGTATTTT.

This clonotype was counted many times. CDR3 amino acids: CASGHTRADTYNEQFF. For the CDR3, the DNA is TGTGCCAGCGGACACACCCGAGCGGATACCTACAATGAGCAGTTCTTC. The chain uses TRBV6-2 or TRBV6-3 and TRBJ2-1, with D perhaps given as TRBD1 or TRBD2 (5 bases each). Germline CDR1 and CDR2: MNHEY and SVGEGT. The V end was cut by 8 bases, the J end by 2 bases, with 19 bases between. The CDR3 spans 16 residues.

This chain uses TRBV11-2 with TRBJ2-1; 7 nucleotides line up with TRBD2. This CDR3 has 15 amino acids. Germline-derived CDR1 and CDR2 are SGHAT and FQNNGV. V shed 7 bases, J shed 7 bases, and the junction held 13 bases outside the gene matches. Here the CDR3 DNA reads TGTGCCAGCACCCTCGGGGCTAGCGGTCTGAATGAGCAGTTCTTC. It is translated as CASTLGASGLNEQFF.

Of note for this clonotype: Given a much more abundant clone one base away, this may be a read error. The V and J genes are TRBV13 and TRBJ2-2; possible D gene TRBD2, 5 bases. There are 17 residues in the CDR3. The germline V gene encodes CDR1 PRHDT and CDR2 FYEKMQ (reference sequence). DNA of the CDR3: TGTGCCAGCAGCTTAGGCCGTCTAGCCGCGAACACCGGGGAGCCGTTTTTT. Translating gives CASSLGRLAANTGEPFF.